This entry lists 14 T cell receptor beta chains sequenced from one sample in a study of CD8 T cells in Susac syndrome. Random hexamers served to reverse transcribe about 0.5 to 1 ug RNA. TCRdb passed the immunoSEQ multiplex PCR reads through MiXCR, listing each CDR3 protein once. The profile shows roughly 300,000 distinct CDR3 sequences, about 85% of them singletons. Sequencing used CD8+ T cells from PBMCs. Receptors originate from a human donor with multiple sclerosis.

This chain connects TRBV9 to TRBJ2-6, with D perhaps assigned TRBD1 or TRBD2 (6 bases each). V shed 2 bases and J shed 0 bases, with 21 bases lying between them. The CDR3 is 20 amino acids. The V gene's germline CDR1 is SGDLS and CDR2 YYNGEE. CDR3 sequence (DNA): TGTGCCAGCAGCGTGCGTACGGGGGCAAGTCCTAACTCTGGGGCCAACGTCCTGACTTTC. It translates to CASSVRTGASPNSGANVLTF.

V is TRBV11-3 and J is TRBJ2-1; D gene unclear. This CDR3 region has 13 residues. V gave up 5 bases and J gave up 9 bases, with 14 bases separating them. The germline V gene has CDR1 SGHNT and CDR2 YENEEA. CDR3 loop: CASSTRMSAEQFF. CDR3 DNA: TGTGCCAGCAGCACCCGGATGAGCGCTGAGCAGTTCTTC.

This clonotype has a single count. The rearrangement links TRBV12-3 or TRBV12-4 to TRBJ1-2; D is uncertain. Trimming took 7 bases from V and 4 from J, leaving 13 bases between them. CDR3 length equals 13 residues. The CDR3: CASTPAGLYGYTF. The CDR3 DNA follows: TGTGCCAGCACCCCGGCAGGCCTCTATGGCTACACCTTC.

V is TRBV12-3 or TRBV12-4 and J is TRBJ2-2; D remains ambiguous. Deletions cut 11 bases from V and 4 bases from J, with 11 bases between. CDR3 length equals 12 residues. The CDR3 coding sequence is TGTGCCGGGCGGACGGGCACCGGGGAGCTGTTTTTT. Translating gives CAGRTGTGELFF.

The chain carries TRBV20-1 and TRBJ1-4; D is perhaps TRBD1 (6 bases). CDR3 length: 14 amino acids. CDR1 and CDR2 from the germline V gene are DFQATT and SNEGSKA (reference sequence). V lost 1 base and J 8 bases, leaving 14 bases between the germline ends. In DNA form, the CDR3 reads TGCAGTGCTAGAGCGGAAAGGGGGGGCGAAAAACTGTTTTTT. This gives the protein CSARAERGGEKLFF.

The chain recombines TRBV28 with TRBJ1-2, with TRBD1 as a possible D gene (5 bases). From germline, CDR1 is MDHEN and CDR2 SYDVKM. The V and J ends lost 4 bases and 1 base respectively, with 31 bases between them. CDR3 length: 21 residues. The DNA for the CDR3 is TGTGCCAGCAGTTCCCCCCCCCGGGACGGGTGGGCCATGGGGATTAACTATGGCTACACCTTC. Translation: CASSSPPRDGWAMGINYGYTF.

The chain employs TRBV20-1 and TRBJ2-1, with D perhaps being TRBD1 or TRBD2 (6 bases each). This CDR3 is built from 19 residues. The V gene lost 0 bases and the J gene lost 2 bases, with 23 bases spanning the gap. CDR1 and CDR2 (germline): DFQATT, SNEGSKA (reference sequence). DNA of the CDR3: TGCAGTGCTAGAGACCTCTTCGAGGGGGGTAGCGGTACCTACAATGAGCAGTTCTTC. It specifies CSARDLFEGGSGTYNEQFF.

The chain combines TRBV27 with TRBJ1-2; D perhaps matches TRBD1 (5 bases). CDR1 and CDR2 from the germline V gene are MNHEY and SMNVEV (reference sequence). The CDR3 loop spans 14 amino acids. V was trimmed by 2 bases and J by 4 bases, leaving 11 bases between them. The CDR3 reads CASSLRGASYGYTF. The CDR3 DNA sequence: TGTGCCAGCAGTTTACGCGGGGCTAGCTATGGCTACACCTTC.

The chain combines TRBV23-1 with TRBJ1-1; D is perhaps TRBD1 (6 bases). TRBV23-1 qualifies as an ORF whose function is uncertain. The CDR3 runs 16 residues. The V gene lost 2 bases and the J gene lost 6 bases, with 19 bases spanning the gap. CDR3 coding DNA: TGCGCCAGCAGTCAACGAAGGCGGGACATTATGTCTGAAGCTTTCTTT. It encodes CASSQRRRDIMSEAFF.

This chain links TRBV5-5 with TRBJ2-5, with D perhaps being TRBD1 or TRBD2 (6 bases each). This CDR3 has 13 amino acids. From germline, CDR1 is SGHKS and CDR2 YYEKEE (reference sequence). V lost 3 bases and J 6 bases, leaving 12 bases between the germline ends. The CDR3 DNA sequence: TGTGCCAGCAGCTCGGTAGGGGGGAAGACCCAGTACTTC. It encodes CASSSVGGKTQYF.

This sequence joins TRBV7-6 and TRBJ2-4, with D possibly being TRBD2 (6 bases). From germline, CDR1 is SGHVS and CDR2 FNYEAQ. The CDR3 loop spans 15 amino acids. V gave up 5 bases and J gave up 0 bases, with 11 bases separating them. This CDR3 reads CASSTTGLAKNIQYF. CDR3 coding DNA: TGTGCCAGCAGCACAACGGGACTAGCCAAAAACATTCAGTACTTC.

This rearrangement joins TRBV10-3 to TRBJ2-7; the D is unclear. V was trimmed by 4 bases and J by 0 bases, leaving 13 bases between them. Germline CDR1 is ENHRY and CDR2 is SYGVKD. The CDR3 consists of 15 residues. In nucleotides, the CDR3 is TGTGCCATCAGTGCCCCGGACCCAGGCTCCTACGAGCAGTACTTC. Amino acid sequence: CAISAPDPGSYEQYF.

CDR3 region: CASRLTGLSSYEQYF. CDR3 sequence (DNA): TGTGCCAGCCGCCTGACTGGACTCAGCTCCTACGAGCAGTACTTC. The chain joins TRBV27 to TRBJ2-7, with D maybe TRBD2 (5 bases). Germline lookup yields CDR1 MNHEY and CDR2 SMNVEV (reference sequence). The CDR3 is made up of 15 amino acids. Trimming took 8 bases from V and 0 from J, leaving 17 bases between them.

V and J are TRBV5-1 and TRBJ2-7; TRBD2 aligns across 12 bases. Trimming cost V 1 base and J 5 bases; bases outside gene matches: 4. CDR1 is SGHRS and CDR2 is YFSETQ in the germline V gene. The length of the CDR3 is 15 residues. This chain's CDR3 is CASSLRLAGAHEQYF. CDR3 coding DNA: TGCGCCAGCAGCTTGCGACTAGCGGGAGCCCACGAGCAGTACTTC.